Reported below is one TCR beta chain. Antigen unknown. Making use of molecular barcodes, quantitative 5'-RACE generated TCR beta libraries. TCRdb re-derived calls from the 5' RACE reads in MiXCR, one entry per CDR3 protein. This table holds roughly 300,000 distinct CDR3 sequences, roughly 8% found once. The sample comes from a study of CD8 T cells in ankylosing spondylitis. Study-wide findings and caveats: Significant enrichment of disease-linked clones was reportedly seen in matched ankylosing spondylitis synovial fluid. Past research had described some motif variants in reactive arthritis synovial fluid and blood. Eight highly homologous variants formed a TCR beta motif that appeared characteristic of ankylosing spondylitis blood.

CDR1 SGHDT and CDR2 YYEEEE come from the germline V gene. V lost 7 bases to trimming and J lost 4 bases, with 14 bases between them. The CDR3 is made up of 13 amino acids. The material sequenced was blood, either unsorted or a sorted T cell fraction (not recorded which). The receptor comes from a male donor with ankylosing spondylitis. This chain links TRBV5-6 with TRBJ1-1; maybe TRBD1 (5 bases). The CDR3 spells CASGPGLRTEAFF. CDR3 nucleotides: TGTGCCAGCGGCCCAGGGCTCCGCACTGAAGCTTTCTTT.